The 24 T cell receptor beta chains given below trace back to one sample, sequenced in a study of shared clonotypes between healthy human individuals. TCRdb's table, derived via immunoSEQ multiplex PCR, lists solely in-frame clones and lacks some. The table lists some 500,000 clones, about 96% of them singletons. Sequenced: naive CD4+ T cells sorted from blood. Subset here: CD45RA+ positively selected. These receptors originate from a woman in her 30s in good health.

This chain uses TRBV7-9 with TRBJ1-1, with 10 bases fitting TRBD1. The length of the CDR3 is 15 residues. The V segment lost 4 bases and the J segment 5 bases; nucleotides outside the gene matches: 7. CDR1 SEHNR and CDR2 FQNEAQ come from the germline V gene (reference sequence). The CDR3 sequence is CASSSGDRGWTEAFF. The CDR3 DNA reads TGTGCCAGCAGCTCGGGGGACAGGGGATGGACTGAAGCTTTCTTT.

The chain employs TRBV5-1 and TRBJ1-2; the D gene is possibly TRBD1 (6 bases). Germline V CDR1 and CDR2: SGHRS, YFSETQ. The CDR3 has 13 residues. Trimming pared 0 bases from V and 4 bases from J, leaving 7 bases between. CDR3 protein: CASSLEQGYGYTF. The CDR3 coding sequence is TGCGCCAGCAGCTTGGAACAGGGCTATGGCTACACCTTC.

V gene TRBV5-4 combines with J gene TRBJ2-7; D may correspond to TRBD1 or TRBD2 (5 bases each). The germline gives CDR1 SGHNT, CDR2 YYREEE (reference sequence). The V gene lost 2 bases and the J gene lost 5 bases, with 8 bases spanning the gap. This CDR3 comprises 12 residues. CDR3 sequence reads: CASSFRDDEQYF. DNA of the CDR3: TGTGCCAGCAGCTTTCGGGACGACGAGCAGTACTTC.

The rearrangement links TRBV2 to TRBJ2-5; possibly TRBD2 for D (5 bases). The CDR3 length is 13 residues. The germline V gene has CDR1 SNHLY and CDR2 FYNNEI. V shed 8 bases and J shed 5 bases, with 15 bases lying between them. DNA for the CDR3: TGTGCCAGCGTGAGGACCCCGGGGGAGACCCAGTACTTC. It encodes CASVRTPGETQYF.

This clone occurred once. This chain connects TRBV30 to TRBJ1-3; 7 nucleotides match TRBD1. Germline V gene lookup returns CDR1 GTSNPN and CDR2 SVGIG (reference sequence). V gave up 3 bases and J gave up 3 bases; unmatched junction bases: 8. The CDR3 has 15 residues. CDR3 DNA: TGTGCCTGGAGGGGGGAAGGGGGCGATGGAAACACCATATATTTT. Its protein is CAWRGEGGDGNTIYF.

This clone has a single count. V is TRBV6-6 and J is TRBJ2-3, with D possibly being TRBD2 (5 bases). Trimming took 7 bases from V and 1 from J, leaving 15 bases between them. CDR1 is MNHNY and CDR2 is SVGAGI in the germline V gene (reference sequence). The CDR3 consists of 15 residues. CDR3 sequence: CASTPRGGGTDTQYF. The CDR3 region has the DNA TGTGCCAGCACCCCGCGTGGAGGTGGCACAGATACGCAGTATTTT.

This chain connects TRBV18 to TRBJ2-7; possible D gene TRBD1, 6 bases. The CDR3 covers 14 residues. CDR1 is KGHSH, CDR2 LQKENI, per germline. The V end lost 2 bases, the J end lost 2 bases, and 10 bases lay between the germline ends. CDR3 residues: CASSPLQGAYEQYF. CDR3 nucleotides: TGTGCCAGCTCACCATTACAGGGCGCCTACGAGCAGTACTTC.

This clone appeared once. The chain is built from TRBV6-5 and TRBJ1-5, with 8 bases aligning to TRBD1. CDR3 length: 14 residues. V was clipped by 6 bases and J by 4 bases; unmatched bases: 5. In germline, CDR1 is MNHEY, CDR2 SVGAGI. The CDR3 DNA sequence: TGTGCCAGCAGATCTACAGGGGGAAATCAGCCCCAGCATTTT. Protein: CASRSTGGNQPQHF.

The chain links TRBV19 to TRBJ1-5; D unclear. Trimming cost V 4 bases and J 7 bases, with 8 bases left between them. The CDR3 covers 12 residues. CDR1 LNHDA and CDR2 SQIVND come from the germline V gene (reference sequence). The CDR3 loop reads CASSSGVQPQHF. The CDR3 coding sequence is TGTGCCAGTAGTAGTGGGGTACAGCCCCAGCATTTT.

The chain is built from TRBV7-9 and TRBJ2-5; D is undetermined. This CDR3 comprises 19 residues. Trimming pared 5 bases from V and 7 bases from J, leaving 32 bases between. Germline CDR1 reads SEHNR; CDR2 reads FQNEAQ (reference sequence). The CDR3 nucleotides read TGTGCCAGCAGCCGCCCCCCGGACGGTCTCCCCAAACGTATCTGGACCCAGTACTTC. Protein sequence: CASSRPPDGLPKRIWTQYF. Full variable domain (outside the CDR3, taken from reference TRBV7-9 and TRBJ2-5): DTGVSQNPRHKITKRGQNVTFRCDPISEHNRLYWYRQTLGQGPEFLTYFQNEAQLEKSRLLSDRFSAERPKGSFSTLEIQRTEQGDSAMYLCASSRPPDGLPKRIWTQYFGPGTRLLVL.

Only one count was recorded for this clone. V and J are TRBV2 and TRBJ2-4; D gene uncertain. Germline values: CDR1 SNHLY, CDR2 FYNNEI. The V end was cut by 3 bases, the J end by 4 bases, with 4 bases between. The CDR3 is 12 residues long. The CDR3 nucleotides read TGTGCCAGCAGTGAGGGGAAAAACATTCAGTACTTC. It encodes CASSEGKNIQYF.

The V call is TRBV6-5, the J call TRBJ1-4, with TRBD1 matching over 9 bases. The CDR3 consists of 14 residues. Germline assignment: CDR1 MNHEY and CDR2 SVGAGI. The V and J ends lost 6 bases and 5 bases, in that order; junction bases with no gene match: 4. The CDR3 DNA reads as TGTGCCAGCAGAGGGACAGGGAAAAATGAAAAACTGTTTTTT. Amino acid sequence: CASRGTGKNEKLFF.

The chain links TRBV11-2 to TRBJ2-2; a possible D gene is TRBD2 (6 bases). The CDR3 has 15 residues. The germline V gene has CDR1 SGHAT and CDR2 FQNNGV. V was cut by 2 bases and J by 4 bases, with 11 bases left in between. The chain's CDR3 is CASSLFGGGTGELFF. CDR3 in DNA: TGTGCCAGCAGCTTATTCGGGGGAGGCACCGGGGAGCTGTTTTTT.

The chain employs TRBV11-2 and TRBJ2-5; D gene ambiguous. CDR3 length: 13 amino acids. Trimming stripped 4 bases from V and 5 bases from J, with 11 bases between. Germline CDR1 SGHAT, CDR2 FQNNGV. CDR3 sequence: CASSSTLTETQYF. In DNA, the CDR3 is TGTGCCAGCAGCTCGACTCTGACGGAGACCCAGTACTTC.

The chain has TRBV27 and TRBJ2-3, with 10 bases lining up with TRBD2. The ends lost 4 bases at V and 4 bases at J; junction bases unmatched: 11. The germline V gene encodes CDR1 MNHEY and CDR2 SMNVEV (reference sequence). The CDR3 sequence is 17 residues long. The CDR3 nucleotides are TGTGCCAGCAGTTCCCCCCAGCTAGCGGGAGTCCCAGATACGCAGTATTTT. Protein product: CASSSPQLAGVPDTQYF.

The chain carries TRBV5-1 and TRBJ1-4; 7 positions agree with TRBD1. The CDR3 is 15 residues long. J was trimmed by 2 bases and V by 2 bases; bases with no gene match: 3. Germline V gene data show CDR1 as SGHRS and CDR2 as YFSETQ. CDR3 loop: CASSFQGGTNEKLFF. CDR3 DNA: TGCGCCAGCAGCTTCCAGGGGGGGACTAATGAAAAACTGTTTTTT.

The chain recombines TRBV4-2 with TRBJ1-4; a weak D match, TRBD1 (6 bases). Deletions cut 4 bases from V and 0 bases from J, with 33 bases between. The CDR3 length is 23 residues. Per germline, CDR1 LGHNA and CDR2 YNFKEQ. CDR3 nucleotide sequence: TGTGCCAGCAGCCCGAACCGGAGGGGGGCTGCCTCCCCCTTGCCCGCAACTAATGAAAAACTGTTTTTT. Protein: CASSPNRRGAASPLPATNEKLFF.

The V gene is TRBV30, the J gene TRBJ1-6, with 7 bases identical to TRBD1. The CDR3 is made up of 12 amino acids. Germline CDR1 reads GTSNPN; CDR2 reads SVGIG (reference sequence). V was clipped by 5 bases and J by 10 bases; unmatched bases: 5. The CDR3 nucleotides are TGTGCCTGGGAAACAGGGGAATCACCCCTCCACTTT. Residues: CAWETGESPLHF. Full variable domain (outside the CDR3, taken from reference TRBV30 and TRBJ1-6): SQTIHQWPATLVQPVGSPLSLECTVEGTSNPNLYWYRQAAGRGLQLLFYSVGIGQISSEVPQNLSASRPQDRQFILSSKKLLLSDSGFYLCAWETGESPLHFGNGTRLTVT.

The chain carries TRBV6-4 and TRBJ2-5; possibly TRBD2 for D (5 bases). Germline CDR1 MRHNA, CDR2 SNTAGT. The CDR3 extends over 15 amino acids. Trimming removed 0 bases from V and 5 bases from J, with 13 bases in between. For the CDR3, the DNA is TGTGCCAGCAGTGACTCGGGAGATGAGAGGGAGACCCAGTACTTC. This sequence encodes CASSDSGDERETQYF.

The gene calls are TRBV4-1 and TRBJ1-6; D remains ambiguous. CDR3 length equals 17 residues. V lost 0 bases, J lost 0 bases, and 9 bases lay in between. Germline V lookup: CDR1 MGHRA, CDR2 YSYEKL. CDR3 residues: CASSQETLSSYNSPLHF. CDR3 nucleotide sequence: TGCGCCAGCAGCCAAGAGACATTAAGCTCCTATAATTCACCCCTCCACTTT.

V gene TRBV19 combines with J gene TRBJ2-1; 10 bases agree with TRBD2. With 3 bases clipped from V and 8 bases from J, the junction kept 13 bases outside the gene matches. CDR1 LNHDA and CDR2 SQIVND come from the germline V gene (reference sequence). This CDR3 is 17 amino acids long. CDR3 in DNA: TGTGCCAGTAGTATTGCCGTGGGTCTAGCGGGAGTCCATGAGCAGTTCTTC. Protein: CASSIAVGLAGVHEQFF. The whole variable domain, filled in from reference TRBV19 and TRBJ2-1, reads DGGITQSPKYLFRKEGQNVTLSCEQNLNHDAMYWYRQDPGQGLRLIYYSQIVNDFQKGDIAEGYSVSREKKESFPLTVTSAQKNPTAFYLCASSIAVGLAGVHEQFFGPGTRLTVL.

CDR3 DNA sequence: TGTGCCAGCAGTTCCCAGGACAGGGACTATGGCTACACCTTC. Amino acid sequence: CASSSQDRDYGYTF. The V call is TRBV6-6, the J call TRBJ1-2; 8 bases line up with TRBD1. V lost 4 bases and J lost 3; bases outside the gene matches: 4. The CDR3 runs to 14 residues. Germline values: CDR1 MNHNY, CDR2 SVGAGI (reference sequence).

The chain links TRBV6-5 to TRBJ2-3; D remains unclear. The CDR3 covers 15 residues. Germline values: CDR1 MNHEY, CDR2 SVGAGI. Trimming pared 4 bases from V and 0 bases from J, leaving 11 bases between. The CDR3 DNA is TGTGCCAGCAGTTGGCAGACCGGCAGCACAGATACGCAGTATTTT. Protein product: CASSWQTGSTDTQYF.

The rearrangement links TRBV5-8 to TRBJ2-1; no firm D call. Germline V gives CDR1 SGHTS, CDR2 YDEGEE. V was clipped by 0 bases and J by 8 bases, with 9 bases between them. The CDR3 has 13 amino acids. The CDR3: CASSLGLPHEQFF. CDR3 coding DNA: TGTGCCAGCAGCTTGGGCTTACCCCATGAGCAGTTCTTC.